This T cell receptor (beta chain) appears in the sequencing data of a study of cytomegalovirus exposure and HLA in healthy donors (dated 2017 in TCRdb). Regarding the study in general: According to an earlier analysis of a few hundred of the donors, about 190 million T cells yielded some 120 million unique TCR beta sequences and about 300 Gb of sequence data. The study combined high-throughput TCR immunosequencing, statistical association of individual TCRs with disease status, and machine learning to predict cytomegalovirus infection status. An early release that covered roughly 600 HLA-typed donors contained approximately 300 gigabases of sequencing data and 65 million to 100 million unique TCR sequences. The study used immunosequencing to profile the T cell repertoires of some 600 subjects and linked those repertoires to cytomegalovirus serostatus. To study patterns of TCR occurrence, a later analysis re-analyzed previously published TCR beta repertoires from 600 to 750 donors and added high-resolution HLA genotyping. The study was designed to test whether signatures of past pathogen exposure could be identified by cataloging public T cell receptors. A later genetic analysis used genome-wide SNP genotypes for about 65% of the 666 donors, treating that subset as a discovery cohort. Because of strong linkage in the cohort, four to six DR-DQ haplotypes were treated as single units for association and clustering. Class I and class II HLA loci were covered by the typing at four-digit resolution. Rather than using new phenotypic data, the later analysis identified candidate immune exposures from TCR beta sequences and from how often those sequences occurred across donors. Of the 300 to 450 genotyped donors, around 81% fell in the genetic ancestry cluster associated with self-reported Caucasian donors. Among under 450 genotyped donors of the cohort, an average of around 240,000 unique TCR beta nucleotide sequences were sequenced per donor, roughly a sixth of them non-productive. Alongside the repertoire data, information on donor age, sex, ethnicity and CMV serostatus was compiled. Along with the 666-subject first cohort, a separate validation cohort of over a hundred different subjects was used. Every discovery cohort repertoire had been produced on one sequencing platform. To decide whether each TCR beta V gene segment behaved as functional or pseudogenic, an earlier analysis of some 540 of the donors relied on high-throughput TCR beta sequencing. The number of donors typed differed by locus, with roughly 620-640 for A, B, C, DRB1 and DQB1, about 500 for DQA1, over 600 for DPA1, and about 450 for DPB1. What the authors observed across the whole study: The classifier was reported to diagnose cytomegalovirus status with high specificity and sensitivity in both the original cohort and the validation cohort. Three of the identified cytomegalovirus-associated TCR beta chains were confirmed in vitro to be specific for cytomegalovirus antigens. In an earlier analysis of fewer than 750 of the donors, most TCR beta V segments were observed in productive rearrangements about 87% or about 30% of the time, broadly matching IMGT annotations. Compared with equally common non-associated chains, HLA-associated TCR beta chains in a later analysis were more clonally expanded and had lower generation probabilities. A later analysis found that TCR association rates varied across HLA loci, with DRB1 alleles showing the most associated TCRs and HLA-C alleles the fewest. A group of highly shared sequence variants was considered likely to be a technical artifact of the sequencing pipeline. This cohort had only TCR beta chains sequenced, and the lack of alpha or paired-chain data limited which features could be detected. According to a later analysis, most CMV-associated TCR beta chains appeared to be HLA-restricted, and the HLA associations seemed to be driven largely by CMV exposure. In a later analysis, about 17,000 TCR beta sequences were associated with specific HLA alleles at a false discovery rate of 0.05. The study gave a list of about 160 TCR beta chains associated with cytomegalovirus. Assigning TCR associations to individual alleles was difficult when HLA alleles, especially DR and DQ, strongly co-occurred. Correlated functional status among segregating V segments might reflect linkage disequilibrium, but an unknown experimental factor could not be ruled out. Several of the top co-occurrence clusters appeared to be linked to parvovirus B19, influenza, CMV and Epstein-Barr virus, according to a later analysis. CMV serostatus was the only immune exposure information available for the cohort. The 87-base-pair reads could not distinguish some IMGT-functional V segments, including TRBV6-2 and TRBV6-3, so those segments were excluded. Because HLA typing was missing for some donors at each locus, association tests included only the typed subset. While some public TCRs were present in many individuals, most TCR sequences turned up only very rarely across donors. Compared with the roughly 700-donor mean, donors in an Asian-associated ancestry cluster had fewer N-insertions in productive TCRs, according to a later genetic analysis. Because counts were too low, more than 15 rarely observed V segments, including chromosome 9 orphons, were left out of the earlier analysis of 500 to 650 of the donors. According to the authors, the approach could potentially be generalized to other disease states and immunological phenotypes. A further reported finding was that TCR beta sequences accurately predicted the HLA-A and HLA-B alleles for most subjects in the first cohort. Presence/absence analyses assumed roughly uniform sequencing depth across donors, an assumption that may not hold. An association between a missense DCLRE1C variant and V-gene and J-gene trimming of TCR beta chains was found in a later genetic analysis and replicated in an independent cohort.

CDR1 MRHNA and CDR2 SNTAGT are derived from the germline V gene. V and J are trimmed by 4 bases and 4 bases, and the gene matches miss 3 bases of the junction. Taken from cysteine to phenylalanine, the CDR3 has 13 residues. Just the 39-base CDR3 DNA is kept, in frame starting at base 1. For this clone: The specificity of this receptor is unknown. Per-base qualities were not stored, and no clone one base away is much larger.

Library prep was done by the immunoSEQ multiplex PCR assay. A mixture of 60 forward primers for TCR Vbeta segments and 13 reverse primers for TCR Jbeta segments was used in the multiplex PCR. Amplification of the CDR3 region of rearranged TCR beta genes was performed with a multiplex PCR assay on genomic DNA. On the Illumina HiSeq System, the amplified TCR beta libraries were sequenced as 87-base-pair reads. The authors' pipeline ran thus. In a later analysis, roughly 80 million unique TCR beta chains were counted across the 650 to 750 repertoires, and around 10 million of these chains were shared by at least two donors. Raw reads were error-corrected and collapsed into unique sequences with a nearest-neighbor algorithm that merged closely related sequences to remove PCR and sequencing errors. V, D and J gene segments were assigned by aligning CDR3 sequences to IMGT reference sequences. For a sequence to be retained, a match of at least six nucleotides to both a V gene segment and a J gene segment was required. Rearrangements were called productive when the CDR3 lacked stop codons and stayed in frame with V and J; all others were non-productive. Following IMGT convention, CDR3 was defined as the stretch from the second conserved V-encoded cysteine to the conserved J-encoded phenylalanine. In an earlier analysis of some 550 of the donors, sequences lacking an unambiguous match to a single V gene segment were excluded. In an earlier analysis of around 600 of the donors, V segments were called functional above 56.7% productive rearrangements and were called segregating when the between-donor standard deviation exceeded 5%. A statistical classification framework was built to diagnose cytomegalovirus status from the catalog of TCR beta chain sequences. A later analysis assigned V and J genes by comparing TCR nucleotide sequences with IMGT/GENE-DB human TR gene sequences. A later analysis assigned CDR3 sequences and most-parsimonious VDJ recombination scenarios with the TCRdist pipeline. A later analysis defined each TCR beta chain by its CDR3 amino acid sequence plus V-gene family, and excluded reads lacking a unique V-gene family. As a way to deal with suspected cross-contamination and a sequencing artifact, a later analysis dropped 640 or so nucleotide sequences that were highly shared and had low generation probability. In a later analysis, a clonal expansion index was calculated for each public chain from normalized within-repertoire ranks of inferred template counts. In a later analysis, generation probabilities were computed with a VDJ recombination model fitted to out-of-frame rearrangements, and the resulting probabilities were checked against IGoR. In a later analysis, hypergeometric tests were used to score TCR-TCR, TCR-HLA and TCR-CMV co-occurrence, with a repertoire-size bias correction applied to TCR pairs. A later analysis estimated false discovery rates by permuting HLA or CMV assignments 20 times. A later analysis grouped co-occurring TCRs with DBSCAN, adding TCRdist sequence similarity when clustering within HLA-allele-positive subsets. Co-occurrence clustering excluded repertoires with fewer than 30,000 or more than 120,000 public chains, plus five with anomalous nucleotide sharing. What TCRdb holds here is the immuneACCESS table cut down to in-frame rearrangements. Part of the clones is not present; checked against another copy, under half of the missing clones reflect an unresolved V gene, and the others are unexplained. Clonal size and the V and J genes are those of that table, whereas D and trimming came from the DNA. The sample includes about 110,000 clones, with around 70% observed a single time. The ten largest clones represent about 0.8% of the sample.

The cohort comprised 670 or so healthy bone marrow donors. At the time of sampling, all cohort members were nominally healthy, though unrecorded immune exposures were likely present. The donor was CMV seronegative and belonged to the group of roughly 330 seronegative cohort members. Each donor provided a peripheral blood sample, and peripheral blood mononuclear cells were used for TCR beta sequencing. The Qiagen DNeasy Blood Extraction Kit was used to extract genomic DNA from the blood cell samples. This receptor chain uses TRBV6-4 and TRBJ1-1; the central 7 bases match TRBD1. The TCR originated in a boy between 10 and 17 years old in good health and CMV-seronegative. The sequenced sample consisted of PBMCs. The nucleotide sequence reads TGTGCCAGCAGTGCACAGGGGACCACTGAAGCTTTCTTT. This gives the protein CASSAQGTTEAFF.